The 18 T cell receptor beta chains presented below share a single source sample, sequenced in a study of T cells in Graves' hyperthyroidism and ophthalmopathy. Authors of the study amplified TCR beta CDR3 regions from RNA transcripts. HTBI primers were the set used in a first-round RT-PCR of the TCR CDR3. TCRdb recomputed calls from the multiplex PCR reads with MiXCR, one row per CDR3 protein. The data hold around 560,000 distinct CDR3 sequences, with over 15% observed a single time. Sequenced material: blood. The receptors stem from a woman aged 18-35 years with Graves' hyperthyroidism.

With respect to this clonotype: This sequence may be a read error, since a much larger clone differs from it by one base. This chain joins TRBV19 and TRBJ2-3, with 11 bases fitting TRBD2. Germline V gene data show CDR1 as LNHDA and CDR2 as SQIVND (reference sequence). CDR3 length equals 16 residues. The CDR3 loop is CASSVGTSGSTDMQYF. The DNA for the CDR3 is TGTGCCAGTAGTGTTGGGACTAGCGGAAGCACAGATATGCAGTATTTT.

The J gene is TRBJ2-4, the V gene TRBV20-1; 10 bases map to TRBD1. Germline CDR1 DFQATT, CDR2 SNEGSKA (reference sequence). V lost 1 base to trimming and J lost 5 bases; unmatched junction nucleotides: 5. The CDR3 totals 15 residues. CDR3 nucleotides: TGCAGTGCTAGAGGGGGACAGGGGACCCAAAACATTCAGTACTTC. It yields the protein CSARGGQGTQNIQYF.

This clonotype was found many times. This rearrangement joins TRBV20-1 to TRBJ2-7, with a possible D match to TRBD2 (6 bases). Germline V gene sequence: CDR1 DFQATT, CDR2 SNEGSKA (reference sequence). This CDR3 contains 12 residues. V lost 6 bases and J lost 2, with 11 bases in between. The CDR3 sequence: CSAPDYTYEQYF. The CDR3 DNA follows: TGCAGTGCGCCGGACTACACCTACGAGCAGTACTTC.

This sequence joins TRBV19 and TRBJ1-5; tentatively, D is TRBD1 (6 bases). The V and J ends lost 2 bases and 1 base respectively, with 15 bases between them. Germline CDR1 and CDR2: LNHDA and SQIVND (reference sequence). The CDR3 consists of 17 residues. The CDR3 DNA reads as TGTGCCAGTAGTATATACGGGGGAGGGACAAGCAATCAGCCCCAGCATTTT. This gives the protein CASSIYGGGTSNQPQHF.

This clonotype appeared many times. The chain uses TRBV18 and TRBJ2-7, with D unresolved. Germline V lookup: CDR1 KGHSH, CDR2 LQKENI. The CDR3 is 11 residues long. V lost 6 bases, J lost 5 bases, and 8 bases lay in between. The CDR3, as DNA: TGTGCCAGCTCCCTGGCCCACGAGCAGTACTTC. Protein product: CASSLAHEQYF.

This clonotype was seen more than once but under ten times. Written as DNA, the CDR3 is TGTGCCAGCAGGGAATCAGGGGATTGGAACACTGAAGCTTTCTTT. This gives the protein CASRESGDWNTEAFF. The chain is built from TRBV6-1 and TRBJ1-1; TRBD1 is a possible D gene (6 bases). Trimming stripped 6 bases from V and 1 base from J, with 15 bases between. CDR3 length: 15 amino acids. Germline values: CDR1 MNHNS, CDR2 SASEGT.

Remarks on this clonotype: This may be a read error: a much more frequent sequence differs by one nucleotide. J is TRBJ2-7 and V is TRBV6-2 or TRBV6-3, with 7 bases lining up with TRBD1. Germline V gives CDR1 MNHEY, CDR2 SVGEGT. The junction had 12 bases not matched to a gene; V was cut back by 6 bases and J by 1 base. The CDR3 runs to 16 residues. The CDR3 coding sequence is TGTGCCAGCAGAACCACCCCAGGGGGAACTTCCTACGAGCAGTACTTC. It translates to CASRTTPGGTSYEQYF.

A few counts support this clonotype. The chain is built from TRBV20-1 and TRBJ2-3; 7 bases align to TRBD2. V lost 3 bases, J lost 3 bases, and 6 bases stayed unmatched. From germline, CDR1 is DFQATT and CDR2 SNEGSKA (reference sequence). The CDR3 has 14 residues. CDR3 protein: CSARGLAATDTQYF. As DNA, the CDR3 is TGCAGTGCTAGGGGGCTAGCGGCGACAGATACGCAGTATTTT.

The CDR3 sequence: CASSFPPGGKLFF. The CDR3, as DNA: TGCGCCAGCAGCTTTCCCCCCGGGGGAAAACTGTTTTTT. The rearrangement uses TRBV5-1 and TRBJ1-4; TRBD1 is a possible D gene (5 bases). Per germline, CDR1 SGHRS and CDR2 YFSETQ. Trimming took off 2 bases at V and 10 bases at J, with 12 bases between the two ends. The CDR3 is 13 residues long.

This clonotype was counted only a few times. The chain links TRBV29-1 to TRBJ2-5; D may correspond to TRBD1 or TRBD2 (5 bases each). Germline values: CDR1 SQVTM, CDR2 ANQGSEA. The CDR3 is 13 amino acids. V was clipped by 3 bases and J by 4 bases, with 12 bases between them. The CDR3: CSVERQGRETQYF. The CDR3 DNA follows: TGCAGCGTTGAGCGGCAGGGACGAGAGACCCAGTACTTC.

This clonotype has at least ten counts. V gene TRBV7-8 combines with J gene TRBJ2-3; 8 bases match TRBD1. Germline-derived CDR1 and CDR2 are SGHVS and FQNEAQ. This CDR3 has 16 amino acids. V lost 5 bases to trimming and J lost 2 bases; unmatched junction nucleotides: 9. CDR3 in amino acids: CASSGQTGAYTDTQYF. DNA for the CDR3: TGTGCCAGCAGCGGACAGACAGGGGCATACACAGATACGCAGTATTTT.

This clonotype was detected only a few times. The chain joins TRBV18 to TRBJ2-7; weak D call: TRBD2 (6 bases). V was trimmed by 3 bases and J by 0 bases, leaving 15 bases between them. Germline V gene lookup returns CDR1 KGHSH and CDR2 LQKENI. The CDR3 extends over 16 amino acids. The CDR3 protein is CASSPGPGLLSYEQYF. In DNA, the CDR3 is TGTGCCAGCTCACCGGGACCGGGACTGCTCTCCTACGAGCAGTACTTC.

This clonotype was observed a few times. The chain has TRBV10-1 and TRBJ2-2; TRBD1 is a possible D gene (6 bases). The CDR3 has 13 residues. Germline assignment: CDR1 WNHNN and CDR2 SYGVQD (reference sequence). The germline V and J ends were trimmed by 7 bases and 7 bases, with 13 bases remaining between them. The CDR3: CASKQQGNGELFF. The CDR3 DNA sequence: TGCGCCAGCAAGCAACAGGGTAACGGGGAGCTGTTTTTT.

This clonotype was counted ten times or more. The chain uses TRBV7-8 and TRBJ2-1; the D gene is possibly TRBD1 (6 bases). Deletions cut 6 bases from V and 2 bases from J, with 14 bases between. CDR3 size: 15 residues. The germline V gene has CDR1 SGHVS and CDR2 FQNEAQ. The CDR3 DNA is TGTGCCAGCAGTTACCGGGACATGGCCTACAATGAGCAGTTCTTC. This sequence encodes CASSYRDMAYNEQFF.

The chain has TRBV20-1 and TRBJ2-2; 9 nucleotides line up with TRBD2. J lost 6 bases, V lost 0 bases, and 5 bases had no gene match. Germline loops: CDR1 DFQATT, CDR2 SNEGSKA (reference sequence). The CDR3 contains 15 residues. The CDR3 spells CSARDLAGVAGELFF. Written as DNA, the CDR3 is TGCAGTGCTAGAGATTTAGCGGGAGTTGCCGGGGAGCTGTTTTTT.

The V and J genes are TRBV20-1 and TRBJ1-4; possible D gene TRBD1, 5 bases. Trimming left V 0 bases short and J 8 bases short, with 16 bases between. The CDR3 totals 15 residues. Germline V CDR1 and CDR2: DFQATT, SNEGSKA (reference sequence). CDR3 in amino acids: CSARDRRDLKEKLFF. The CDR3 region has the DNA TGCAGTGCTAGAGACCGGAGGGACCTGAAGGAAAAACTGTTTTTT.

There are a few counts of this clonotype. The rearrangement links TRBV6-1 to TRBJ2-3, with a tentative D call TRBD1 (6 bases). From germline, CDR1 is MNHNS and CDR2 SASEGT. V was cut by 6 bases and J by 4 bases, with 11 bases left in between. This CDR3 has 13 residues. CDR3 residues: CASRRTGSDTQYF. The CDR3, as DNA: TGTGCCAGCAGGAGAACAGGGTCAGATACGCAGTATTTT.

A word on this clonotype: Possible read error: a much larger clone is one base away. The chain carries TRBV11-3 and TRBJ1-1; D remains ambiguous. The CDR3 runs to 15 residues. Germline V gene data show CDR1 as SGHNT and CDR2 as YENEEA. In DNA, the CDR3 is TGTGCCAGCAGCCCGTCGTTGGCCGGGAACACTGAAGGTTTCTTT. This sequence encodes CASSPSLAGNTEGFF.